This TCR beta chain comes out of a study of blood T cell repertoires in COVID-19. Germline CDR1 is LNHDA and CDR2 is SQIVND (reference sequence). The CDR3 extends over 17 amino acids. Deletions cut 3 bases from V and 7 bases from J, with 24 bases between. The table came from immunoSEQ multiplex PCR; TCRdb's copy has only in-frame clones and leaves some out. This sample has about 50,000 clones, with 65% to 80% found just once. The chain joins TRBV19 to TRBJ1-1, with TRBD1 as a possible D gene (5 bases). The sample comprised peripheral blood. The clonotype comes from a man between 65 and 85 years old with acute or convalescent COVID-19. The CDR3 spells CASSIPLGGRGYGEAFF. In DNA form, the CDR3 reads TGTGCCAGTAGTATCCCCTTGGGGGGAAGGGGCTACGGTGAAGCTTTCTTT. Together with reference TRBV19 and TRBJ1-1, the CDR3 gives the full variable domain: DGGITQSPKYLFRKEGQNVTLSCEQNLNHDAMYWYRQDPGQGLRLIYYSQIVNDFQKGDIAEGYSVSREKKESFPLTVTSAQKNPTAFYLCASSIPLGGRGYGEAFFGQGTRLTVV.